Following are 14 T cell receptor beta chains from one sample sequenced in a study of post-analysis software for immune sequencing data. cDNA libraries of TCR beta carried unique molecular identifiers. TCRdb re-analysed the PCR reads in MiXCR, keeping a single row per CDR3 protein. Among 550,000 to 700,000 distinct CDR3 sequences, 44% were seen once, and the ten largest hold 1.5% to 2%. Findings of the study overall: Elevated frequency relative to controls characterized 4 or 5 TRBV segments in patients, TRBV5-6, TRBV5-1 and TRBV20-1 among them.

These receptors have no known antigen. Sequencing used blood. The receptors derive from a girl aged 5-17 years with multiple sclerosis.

The CDR3 spells CSARDQNRYEQYF. The CDR3 nucleotides read TGCAGTGCTAGAGATCAGAACCGCTACGAGCAGTACTTC. V and J are TRBV20-1 and TRBJ2-7; D is unclear. Germline V gene sequence: CDR1 DFQATT, CDR2 SNEGSKA (reference sequence). The CDR3 totals 13 residues. Trimming took 0 bases from V and 3 from J, leaving 9 bases between them.

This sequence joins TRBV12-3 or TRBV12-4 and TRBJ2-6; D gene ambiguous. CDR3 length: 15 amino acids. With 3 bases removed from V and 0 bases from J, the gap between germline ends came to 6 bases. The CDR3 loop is CASSFDGSGANVLTF. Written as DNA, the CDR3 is TGTGCCAGCAGTTTCGATGGCTCTGGGGCCAACGTCCTGACTTTC.

CDR3 nucleotides: TGCGCCAGCAGCTCCACACTAGACTACGAGCAGTACTTC. Protein: CASSSTLDYEQYF. The rearrangement links TRBV4-1 to TRBJ2-7; tentative D call: TRBD2 (5 bases). This CDR3 is built from 13 residues. Trimming shortened V by 5 bases and J by 3 bases, and 11 bases separated the two germline ends. Germline assignment: CDR1 MGHRA and CDR2 YSYEKL.

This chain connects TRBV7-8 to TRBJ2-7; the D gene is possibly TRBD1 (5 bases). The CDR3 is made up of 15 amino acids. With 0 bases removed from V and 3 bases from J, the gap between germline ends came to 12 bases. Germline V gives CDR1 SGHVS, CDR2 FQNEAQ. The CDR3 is CASSLARQFYYEQYF. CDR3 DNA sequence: TGTGCCAGCAGCTTAGCCAGACAGTTTTACTACGAGCAGTACTTC.

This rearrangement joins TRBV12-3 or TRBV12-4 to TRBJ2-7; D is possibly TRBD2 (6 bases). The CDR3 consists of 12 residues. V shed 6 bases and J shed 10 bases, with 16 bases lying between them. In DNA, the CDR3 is TGTGCCAGCAGCCTGGGGGGAGTTGGTCAGTACTTC. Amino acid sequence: CASSLGGVGQYF.

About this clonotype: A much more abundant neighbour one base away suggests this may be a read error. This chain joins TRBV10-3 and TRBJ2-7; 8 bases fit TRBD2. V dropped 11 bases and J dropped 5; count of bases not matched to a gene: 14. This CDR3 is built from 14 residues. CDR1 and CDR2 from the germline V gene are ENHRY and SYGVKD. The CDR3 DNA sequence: TGTGCCGTCATGGGGGAGCGGGAGAAGAACGAGCAGTACTTC. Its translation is CAVMGEREKNEQYF.

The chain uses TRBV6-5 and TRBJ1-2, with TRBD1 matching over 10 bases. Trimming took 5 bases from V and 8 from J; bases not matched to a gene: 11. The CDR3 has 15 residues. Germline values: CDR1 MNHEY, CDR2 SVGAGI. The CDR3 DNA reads TGTGCCAGCAGTGACCCCGGGACAGGGGTTTTCGGCTACACCTTC. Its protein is CASSDPGTGVFGYTF.

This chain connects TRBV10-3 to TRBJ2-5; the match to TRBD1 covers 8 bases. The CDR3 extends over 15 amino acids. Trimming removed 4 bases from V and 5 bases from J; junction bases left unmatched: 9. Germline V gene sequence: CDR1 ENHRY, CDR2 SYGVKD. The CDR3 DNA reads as TGTGCCATCAGTGCCCAGGGGGCGCCGGGTGAGACCCAGTACTTC. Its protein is CAISAQGAPGETQYF.

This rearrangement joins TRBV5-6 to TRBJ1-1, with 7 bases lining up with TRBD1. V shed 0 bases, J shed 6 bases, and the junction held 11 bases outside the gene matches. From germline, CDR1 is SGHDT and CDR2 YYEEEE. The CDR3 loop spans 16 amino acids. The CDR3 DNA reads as TGTGCCAGCAGCTTGGCCTTAGAGGGGGCATATGCTGAAGCTTTCTTT. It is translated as CASSLALEGAYAEAFF. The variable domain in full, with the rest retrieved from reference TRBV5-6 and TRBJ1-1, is DAGVTQSPTHLIKTRGQQVTLRCSPKSGHDTVSWYQQALGQGPQFIFQYYEEEERQRGNFPDRFSGHQFPNYSSELNVNALLLGDSALYLCASSLALEGAYAEAFFGQGTRLTVV.

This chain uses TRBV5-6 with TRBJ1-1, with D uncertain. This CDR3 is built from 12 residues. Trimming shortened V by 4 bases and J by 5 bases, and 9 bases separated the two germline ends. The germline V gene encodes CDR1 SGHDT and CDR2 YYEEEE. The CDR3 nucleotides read TGTGCCAGCAGCCCCGACATGACTGAAGCTTTCTTT. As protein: CASSPDMTEAFF.

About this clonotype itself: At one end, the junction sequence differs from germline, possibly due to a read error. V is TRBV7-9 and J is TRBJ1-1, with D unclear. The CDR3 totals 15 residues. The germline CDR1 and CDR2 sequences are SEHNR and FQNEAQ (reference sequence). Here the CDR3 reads CASSLAGGRDTEAFF. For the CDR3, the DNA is TGTGCCAGCAGCCTAGCGGGAGGACGGGACACTGAAGCTTTCTTT.

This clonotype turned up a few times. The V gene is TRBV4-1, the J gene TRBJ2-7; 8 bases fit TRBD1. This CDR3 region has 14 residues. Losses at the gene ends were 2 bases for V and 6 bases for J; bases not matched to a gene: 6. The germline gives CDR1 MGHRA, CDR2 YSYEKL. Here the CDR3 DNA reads TGCGCCAGCAGCCAACCGGACAGGGAAAGCGAGCAGTACTTC. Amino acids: CASSQPDRESEQYF.

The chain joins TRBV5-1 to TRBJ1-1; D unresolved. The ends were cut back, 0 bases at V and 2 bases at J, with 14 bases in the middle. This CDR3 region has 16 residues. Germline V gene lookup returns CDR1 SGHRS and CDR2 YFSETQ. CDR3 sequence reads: CASSLGALRVNTEAFF. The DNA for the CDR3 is TGCGCCAGCAGCTTGGGGGCACTTAGGGTAAACACTGAAGCTTTCTTT.

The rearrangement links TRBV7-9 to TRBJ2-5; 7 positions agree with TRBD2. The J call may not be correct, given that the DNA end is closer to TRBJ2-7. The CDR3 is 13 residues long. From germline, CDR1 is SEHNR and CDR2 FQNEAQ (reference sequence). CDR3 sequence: CASSRAGIHEQYF. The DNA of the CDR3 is TGTGCCAGCAGCCGAGCGGGGATCCACGAGCAGTACTTC.